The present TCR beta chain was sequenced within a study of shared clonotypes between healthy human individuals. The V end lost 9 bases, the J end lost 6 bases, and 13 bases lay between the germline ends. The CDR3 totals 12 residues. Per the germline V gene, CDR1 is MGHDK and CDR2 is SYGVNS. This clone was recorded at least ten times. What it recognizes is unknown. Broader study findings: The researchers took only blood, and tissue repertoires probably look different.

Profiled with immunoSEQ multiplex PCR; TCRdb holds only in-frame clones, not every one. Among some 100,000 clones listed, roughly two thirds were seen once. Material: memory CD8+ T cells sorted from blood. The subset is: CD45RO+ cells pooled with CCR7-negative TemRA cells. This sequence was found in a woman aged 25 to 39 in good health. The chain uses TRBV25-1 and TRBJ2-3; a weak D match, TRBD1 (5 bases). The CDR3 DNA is TGTGCCAGTACACAAGGGGTGGATACGCAGTATTTT. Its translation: CASTQGVDTQYF.